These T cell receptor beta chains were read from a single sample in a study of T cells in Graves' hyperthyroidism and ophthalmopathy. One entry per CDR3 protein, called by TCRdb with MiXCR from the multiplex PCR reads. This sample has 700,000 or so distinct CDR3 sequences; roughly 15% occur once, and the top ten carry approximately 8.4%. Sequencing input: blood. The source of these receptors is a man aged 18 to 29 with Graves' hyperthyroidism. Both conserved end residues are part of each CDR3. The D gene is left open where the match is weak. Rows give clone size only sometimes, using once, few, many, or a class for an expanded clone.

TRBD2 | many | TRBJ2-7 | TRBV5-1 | TGCGCCAGCAGCTCGAACCGAGCGGGAGGGCCCTCCTACGAGCAGTACTTC | CASSSNRAGGPSYEQYF
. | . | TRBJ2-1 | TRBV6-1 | TGTGCCAGCAGCACCGATGGAGGCTCCTACAATGAGCAGTTCTTC | CASSTDGGSYNEQFF
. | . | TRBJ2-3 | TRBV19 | TGTGCCAGTAGCCCTATGAGCGGGACAGACACAGATACGCAGTATTTT | CASSPMSGTDTDTQYF
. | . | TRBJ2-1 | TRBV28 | TGTGCCAGCAGTCGAGGTAGCGGAGGATACAATGAGCAGTTCTTC | CASSRGSGGYNEQFF
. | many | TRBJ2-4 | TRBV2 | TGTGCCAGCAGTGATTCCCAGCGAGGGGTAGCCAAAAACATTCAGTACTTC | CASSDSQRGVAKNIQYF
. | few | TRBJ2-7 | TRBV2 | TGTGCCAGCAGACACACTTCTACCTACGAGCAGTACTTC | CASRHTSTYEQYF
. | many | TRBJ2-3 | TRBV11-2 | TGTGCCAGCACCCCCCGGCTGGCGGGCACAGATACGCAGTATTTT | CASTPRLAGTDTQYF
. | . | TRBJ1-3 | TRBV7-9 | TGTGCCAGCACCGCAAACGTAGGGGTCTCTGGAAACACCATATATTTT | CASTANVGVSGNTIYF
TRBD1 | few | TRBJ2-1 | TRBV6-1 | TGTGCCAGCAGTGATGGGACAGTGGCTTACAATGAGCAGTTCTTC | CASSDGTVAYNEQFF
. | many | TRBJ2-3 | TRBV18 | TGTGCCAGCTCACCACTGTGGAGCGTTAGCACAGATACGCAGTATTTT | CASSPLWSVSTDTQYF
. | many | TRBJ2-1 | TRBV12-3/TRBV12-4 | TGTGCCAGCAGTGAGGGACTTGGAGAGCAGTTCTTC | CASSEGLGEQFF
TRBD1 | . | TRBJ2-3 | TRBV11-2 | TGTGCCAGCAGCTTAACGTGGACAGGGGGAGATACGCAGTATTTT | CASSLTWTGGDTQYF
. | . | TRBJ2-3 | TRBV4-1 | TGCGCCAGCAGCCGGCCTGATGCCGGTTGGGGACCTTCCAGCACAGATACGCAGTATTTT | CASSRPDAGWGPSSTDTQYF
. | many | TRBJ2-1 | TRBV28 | TGTGCCAGCAGTTTCGGGAATTACAATGAGCAGTTCTTC | CASSFGNYNEQFF
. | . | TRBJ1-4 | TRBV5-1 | TGCGCCAGCAGCCCCTGGGGTGGGGGGACACTGGATGAAAAACTGTTTTTT | CASSPWGGGTLDEKLFF
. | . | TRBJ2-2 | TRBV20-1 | TGCAGTGCTAGAGATAGCCCGGGGGTGAACACCGGGGAGCTGTTTTTT | CSARDSPGVNTGELFF
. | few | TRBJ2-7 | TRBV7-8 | TGTGCCAGCAGCAAATGGCTAGCCGGGGTCTCCGAGCAGTACTTC | CASSKWLAGVSEQYF
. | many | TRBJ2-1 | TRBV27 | TGTGCCAGCAGTCCCTCTGGGGTAGTTTTCTACAATGAGCAGTTCTTC | CASSPSGVVFYNEQFF
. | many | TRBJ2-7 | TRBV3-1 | TGTGCCAGCAGCCCCCGGGACTGGTCCTACGAGCAGTACTTC | CASSPRDWSYEQYF
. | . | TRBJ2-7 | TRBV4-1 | TGCGCCAGCAGCCAAATGGGCAGCTCCTACGAGCAGTACTTC | CASSQMGSSYEQYF
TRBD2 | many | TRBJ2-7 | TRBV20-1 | TGCAGTGCTAGTCCCGGGACTAGCGGAAGGAGCTCCTACGAGCAGTACTTC | CSASPGTSGRSSYEQYF
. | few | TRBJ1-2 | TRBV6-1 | TGTGCCAGCAGTTCTACAGCCTACAATGGCTACACCTTC | CASSSTAYNGYTF
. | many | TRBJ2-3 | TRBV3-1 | TGTGCCAGCAGCGCCGATATCCCTAGCACAGATACGCAGTATTTT | CASSADIPSTDTQYF
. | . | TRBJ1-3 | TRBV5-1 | TGCGCCAGCAGCTTGGCTGGCAGCACCTCTGGAAACACCATATATTTT | CASSLAGSTSGNTIYF
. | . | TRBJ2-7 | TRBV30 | TGTGCCTGGGGGTACGGTGGCGAGCAGTACTTC | CAWGYGGEQYF
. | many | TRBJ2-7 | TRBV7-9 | TGTGCCAGCAGCCCGGACAGCACCTACGAGCAGTACTTC | CASSPDSTYEQYF
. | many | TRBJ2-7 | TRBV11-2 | TGTGCCAGCAGCTTAGGAAGTAGAAGCTCCTACGAGCAGTACTTC | CASSLGSRSSYEQYF
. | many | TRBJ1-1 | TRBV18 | TGTGCCAGCTCACCCCGGGTGGGAAGCTCCAGCACTGAAGCTTTCTTT | CASSPRVGSSSTEAFF
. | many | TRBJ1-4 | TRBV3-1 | TGTGCCAGCAGCTCAACCGGCGGGGGCGCAGTAGGTGAAAAACTGTTTTTT | CASSSTGGGAVGEKLFF
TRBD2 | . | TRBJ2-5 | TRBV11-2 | TGTGCCAGCAGCTTAGGGGGCTGGCTAGCGGGACACCAAGAGACCCAGTACTTC | CASSLGGWLAGHQETQYF
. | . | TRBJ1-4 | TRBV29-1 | TGCAGCGTTGAAGGTGGAGGGAATGAAAAACTGTTTTTT | CSVEGGGNEKLFF
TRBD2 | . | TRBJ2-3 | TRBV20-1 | TGCAGTGCGCAAGCGGGAGGGCCGAGAGATACGCAGTATTTT | CSAQAGGPRDTQYF
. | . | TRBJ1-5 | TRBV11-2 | TGTGCCAGCAGCCTGGCGGGGCCCAATCAGCCCCAGCATTTT | CASSLAGPNQPQHF
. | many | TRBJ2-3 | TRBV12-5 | TGTGCTAGTGGTTTGGACTCCCGCGGGCTCCCAGATACGCAGTATTTT | CASGLDSRGLPDTQYF
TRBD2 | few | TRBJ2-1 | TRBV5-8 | TGTGCCAGCATCCCTTTAGCGGGGGAATACAATGAGCAGTTCTTC | CASIPLAGEYNEQFF
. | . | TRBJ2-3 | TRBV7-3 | TGTGCCAGCAGCTCAAGTGGCGGGTCTAGCACAGATACGCAGTATTTT | CASSSSGGSSTDTQYF